This section outlines one T cell receptor beta chain sequence together with its context. Its antigen is as yet unknown. Each PCR replicate from the sorted subsets contained 150 to 250 ng DNA, which is 25,000 to 30,000 T cell genomes. Data came from immunoSEQ multiplex PCR; TCRdb stores just in-frame clones and leaves some out. The data hold a few million clones, with approximately 90% observed a single time. This specimen comes from a study of shared clonotypes between healthy human individuals. The CDR3 is made up of 15 amino acids. Germline V gives CDR1 SGHAT, CDR2 FQNNGV. V shed 3 bases and J shed 4 bases, with 15 bases lying between them. Findings and limits, study-wide: Sampling included only blood; tissue repertoires likely differ.

V gene TRBV11-2 combines with J gene TRBJ1-2, with D unresolved. The sequence was collected from a man younger than 35 in good health. The sequencing input was naive CD4+ T cells sorted from blood. Subset of the sample: CD45RA+ positively selected. The CDR3 spells CASSLDLLSVYGYTF. DNA for the CDR3: TGTGCCAGCAGCTTGGATCTGTTGTCCGTCTATGGCTACACCTTC. Supplemented by reference TRBV11-2 and TRBJ1-2, the full variable domain reads EAGVAQSPRYKIIEKRQSVAFWCNPISGHATLYWYQQILGQGPKLLIQFQNNGVVDDSQLPKDRFSAERLKGVDSTLKIQPAKLEDSAVYLCASSLDLLSVYGYTFGSGTRLTVV.